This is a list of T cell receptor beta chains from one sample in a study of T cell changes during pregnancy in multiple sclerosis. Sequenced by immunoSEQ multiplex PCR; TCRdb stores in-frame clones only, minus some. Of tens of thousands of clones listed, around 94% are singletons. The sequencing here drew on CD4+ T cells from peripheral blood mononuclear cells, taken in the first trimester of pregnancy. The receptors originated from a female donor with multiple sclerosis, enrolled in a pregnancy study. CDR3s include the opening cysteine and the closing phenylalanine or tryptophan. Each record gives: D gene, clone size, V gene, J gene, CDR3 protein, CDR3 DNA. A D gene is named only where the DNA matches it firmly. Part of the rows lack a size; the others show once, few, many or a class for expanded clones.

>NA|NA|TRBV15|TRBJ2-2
CATSKSPKDRHTGELFF
TGTGCCACCAGCAAGAGCCCCAAGGACAGACACACCGGGGAGCTGTTTTTT
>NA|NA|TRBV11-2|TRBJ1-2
CASSLESSGGNYGYTF
TGTGCCAGCAGCTTAGAGTCATCGGGGGGGAACTATGGCTACACCTTC
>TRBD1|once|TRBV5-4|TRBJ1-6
CASSRTGENSPLHF
TGTGCCAGCAGCCGGACAGGGGAAAATTCACCCCTCCACTTT
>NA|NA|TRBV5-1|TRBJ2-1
CASSLGGEAWQFF
TGCGCCAGCAGCTTAGGCGGGGAGGCGTGGCAGTTCTTC
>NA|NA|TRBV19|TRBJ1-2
CASSTPGVAGPHGYTF
TGTGCCAGTAGTACCCCCGGGGTTGCGGGGCCCCATGGCTACACCTTC
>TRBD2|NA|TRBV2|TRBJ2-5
CASSEVAGGQETQYF
TGTGCCAGCAGTGAGGTAGCGGGGGGGCAAGAGACCCAGTACTTC
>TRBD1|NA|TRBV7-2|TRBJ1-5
CASSTGQVYNQPQHF
TGTGCCAGCAGCACAGGACAGGTGTACAATCAGCCCCAGCATTTT
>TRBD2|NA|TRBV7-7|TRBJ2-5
CASSAAGGGQETQYF
TGTGCTAGCAGCGCGGCGGGGGGGGGCCAAGAGACCCAGTACTTC
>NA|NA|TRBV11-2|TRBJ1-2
CASSFSNRVASLSGGGYTF
TGTGCCAGCAGCTTTTCAAATCGGGTCGCTTCCCTCTCCGGGGGTGGCTACACCTTC
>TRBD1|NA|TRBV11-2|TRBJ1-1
CASSADRGSEAFF
TGTGCCAGCAGCGCAGACAGGGGGTCCGAAGCTTTCTTT
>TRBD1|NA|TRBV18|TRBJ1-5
CASSLQGLGQPQHF
TGTGCCAGCTCACTACAGGGGTTGGGTCAGCCCCAGCATTTT
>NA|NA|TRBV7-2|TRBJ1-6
CASSLSSTLHF
TGTGCCAGCAGCCTAAGTTCAACCCTCCACTTT
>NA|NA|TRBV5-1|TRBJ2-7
CASSETGPYEQYF
TGCGCCAGCAGCGAAACAGGGCCCTACGAGCAGTACTTC
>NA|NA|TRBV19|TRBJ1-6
CASSIGGSRNSPLHF
TGTGCCAGTAGTATCGGTGGATCCAGGAATTCACCCCTCCACTTT
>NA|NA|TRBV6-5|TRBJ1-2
CASRLREERGYTF
TGTGCCAGCAGGCTTCGAGAGGAGCGTGGCTACACCTTC
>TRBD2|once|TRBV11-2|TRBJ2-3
CASSAPLAGGSDTQYF
TGTGCCAGCAGCGCCCCCCTAGCGGGGGGGTCGGATACGCAGTATTTT
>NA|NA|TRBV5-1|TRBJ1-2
CASSLQTANYGYTF
TGCGCCAGCAGCCTACAGACAGCTAACTATGGCTACACCTTC
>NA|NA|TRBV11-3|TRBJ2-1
CASSPNRENEQFF
TGTGCCAGCAGCCCGAACAGAGAGAATGAGCAGTTCTTC
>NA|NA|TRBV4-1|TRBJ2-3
CASSQDSNQRGTDTQYF
TGCGCCAGCAGCCAAGATTCGAATCAGAGGGGCACAGATACGCAGTATTTT
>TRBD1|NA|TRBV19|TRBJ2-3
CASSTQGPGRWGSTDTQYF
TGTGCCAGTAGCACACAGGGGCCCGGTAGATGGGGTAGCACAGATACGCAGTATTTT
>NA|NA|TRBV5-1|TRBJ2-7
CASSGTLGKYF
TGCGCCAGCAGCGGGACTTTGGGGAAGTACTTC
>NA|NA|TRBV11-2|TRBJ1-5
CASSLDGQDYQPQHF
TGTGCCAGCAGCTTAGATGGCCAGGATTATCAGCCCCAGCATTTT
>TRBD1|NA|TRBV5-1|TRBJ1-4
CASSNKPGQLNEKLFF
TGCGCCAGCAGCAATAAACCGGGACAGCTTAATGAAAAACTGTTTTTT
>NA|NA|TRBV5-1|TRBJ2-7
CASSLGRSIGINYEQYF
TGCGCCAGCAGCTTGGGGAGATCGATCGGCATCAACTACGAGCAGTACTTC
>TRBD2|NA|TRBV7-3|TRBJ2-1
CASSLGTTYNEQFF
TGTGCCAGCAGCTTAGGGACTACCTACAATGAGCAGTTCTTC
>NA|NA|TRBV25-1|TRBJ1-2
CASSTRTAINYGYTF
TGTGCCAGCAGTACCCGGACAGCCATAAACTATGGCTACACCTTC
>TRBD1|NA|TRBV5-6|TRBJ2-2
CASSPDRLNTGELFF
TGTGCCAGCAGCCCGGACAGGTTGAACACCGGGGAGCTGTTTTTT
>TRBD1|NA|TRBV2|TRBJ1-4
CASSEEQGAKGKLFF
TGTGCCAGCAGTGAAGAACAGGGGGCCAAAGGAAAACTGTTTTTT
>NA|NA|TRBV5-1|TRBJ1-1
CASSLVRGSEAFF
TGCGCCAGCAGCTTGGTACGGGGTTCTGAAGCTTTCTTT
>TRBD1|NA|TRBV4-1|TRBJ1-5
CASSQVGTGIEPQHF
TGCGCCAGCAGCCAAGTGGGGACAGGGATAGAGCCCCAGCATTTT
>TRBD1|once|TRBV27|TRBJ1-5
CASSSFYRGGNQPQHF
TGTGCCAGCAGTTCGTTCTACAGGGGGGGCAATCAGCCCCAGCATTTT
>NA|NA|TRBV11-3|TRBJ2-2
CASRQTVSNTGELFF
TGTGCCAGCAGACAGACAGTCTCGAACACCGGGGAGCTGTTTTTT